This T cell receptor (beta chain) was obtained from a study of T cell responses to AZD1222 COVID-19 vaccine. Broader study findings: Donors were chiefly white British, with a greater number of females, and clonal diversity was perhaps underestimated. Rises in breadth and depth of Spike-specific TCRs came after two AZD1222 doses.

Per the germline V gene, CDR1 is SGHTA and CDR2 is FQGNSA. The CDR3 runs to 14 residues. J lost 6 bases, V lost 5 bases, and 9 bases had no gene match. Some clones are missing from TCRdb's copy, which holds only in-frame ones; the method was immunoSEQ multiplex PCR. Here the sample spans 85,000 to 120,000 clones, 86% being singletons. A word on this clone: Its antigen is not identified.

The source material was peripheral blood, sampled on day 0 of AZD1222 vaccination. The sequence came from an adult in good health. V gene TRBV7-2 combines with J gene TRBJ1-2, with 7 bases matching TRBD1. The CDR3 region is CASSAQGRNDGYTF. In DNA form, the CDR3 reads TGTGCCAGCAGCGCACAGGGGAGAAACGATGGCTACACCTTC.